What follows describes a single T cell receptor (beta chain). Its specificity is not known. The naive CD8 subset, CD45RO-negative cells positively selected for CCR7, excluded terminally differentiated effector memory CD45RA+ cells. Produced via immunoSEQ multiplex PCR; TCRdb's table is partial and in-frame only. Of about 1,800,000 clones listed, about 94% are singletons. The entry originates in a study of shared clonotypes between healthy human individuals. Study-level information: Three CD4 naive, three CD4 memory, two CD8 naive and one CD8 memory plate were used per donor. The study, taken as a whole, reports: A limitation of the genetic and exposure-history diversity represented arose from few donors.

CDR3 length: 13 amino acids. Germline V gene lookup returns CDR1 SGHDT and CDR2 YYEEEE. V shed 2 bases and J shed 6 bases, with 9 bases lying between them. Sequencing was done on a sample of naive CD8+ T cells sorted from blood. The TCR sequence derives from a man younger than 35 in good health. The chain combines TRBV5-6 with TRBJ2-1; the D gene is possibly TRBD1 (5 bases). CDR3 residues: CASSFSQGNEQFF. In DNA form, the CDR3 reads TGTGCCAGCAGCTTTTCTCAGGGCAATGAGCAGTTCTTC.